This TCR beta chain stems from a study of CD4 T cells in relation to SARS-CoV-2 and coronaviruses. Notes on the study in general: No crossreactivity against non-spike viral proteins was tested here. Memory recall responses, not primary responses primed in culture, are what the assay detects.

Before the COVID-19 pandemic, during about 2010-2018, CD4+ T cells were taken from unexposed donors. Uncultured naive and memory CD4+ T cells supplied DNA for deep TCR-beta sequencing. Method: immunoSEQ multiplex PCR; TCRdb's copy keeps in-frame clones and lacks some. The data hold tens of thousands of clones, with 75% to 90% observed a single time. On this clone itself: Its target is not known.

The CDR3 has 16 residues. Germline V lookup: CDR1 LNHNV, CDR2 YYDKDF (reference sequence). After removal of 2 bases from V and 3 bases from J, the junction contained 6 bases not matched to a gene. The V call is TRBV15, the J call TRBJ1-1, with TRBD1 matching 10 bases. This receptor was obtained from a human donor in good health. Sequencing used memory CD4+ T cells from PBMCs. The CDR3 loop reads CATSRRQGAPYTEAFF. DNA for the CDR3: TGTGCCACCAGCAGAAGACAGGGGGCGCCTTACACTGAAGCTTTCTTT.